This is a list of T cell receptor beta chains from one sample in a study of CD8+CD57+ T cells in acquired aplastic anemia. From the reads, TCRdb called clonotypes with MiXCR, one entry per CDR3 protein. The data hold roughly 500,000 distinct CDR3 sequences, with around a third observed a single time. Sequenced: sorted CD4+, CD8+, or CD8+CD57+ T cells (not recorded which) from PBMCs. These receptors all come from a human donor with aplastic anemia. CDR3s leave out the opening cysteine and the closing phenylalanine or tryptophan. The order of the fields is V gene, J gene, CDR3 protein.

TRBV29-1	TRBJ2-1	SVKETTGVFYNEQF
TRBV11-2	TRBJ2-7	ASSRSGASYEQY
TRBV5-6	TRBJ1-1	ASSFDRDNTEAF
TRBV5-4	TRBJ2-5	ASSLSAGGYGETQY
TRBV11-2	TRBJ1-2	ASSTRPTRGQHDNYGYT
TRBV18	TRBJ1-2	ASSPRGTLGGGYGYT
TRBV20-1	TRBJ2-1	SASVRSSDEQF
TRBV29-1	TRBJ2-7	SVESASGIYEQY
TRBV30	TRBJ1-2	AWSVRGSLRYGYT
TRBV10-3	TRBJ2-1	AIRPRASGGSEQF
TRBV12-3/TRBV12-4	TRBJ1-3	ASRQTSGNTIY
TRBV7-6	TRBJ1-5	ASSKGEGNQPQH
TRBV15	TRBJ1-1	ATSRDQTLPPGQGAFTEAF
TRBV25-1	TRBJ1-2	ASSKTTDRESLYGYT
TRBV30	TRBJ2-7	AWSVPSPNPSYEQY
TRBV5-6	TRBJ1-2	ASSHRDTTRRGYT
TRBV7-7	TRBJ2-7	ASTMTLQY
TRBV10-3	TRBJ2-5	ASSEQGETQY
TRBV9	TRBJ1-2	ASSVGQGEGGYT
TRBV2	TRBJ1-6	ASSYGTSTLH
TRBV2	TRBJ1-5	ASSDGTGVGPQH
TRBV14	TRBJ2-7	ASSQDGLSSSGRFWGSEQY
TRBV19	TRBJ2-1	ASSPHSRERTNEQF
TRBV24-1	TRBJ1-6	ATMGRPGYLGNSPLH
TRBV9	TRBJ1-2	ASSVEGQGSRGYT
TRBV12-3/TRBV12-4	TRBJ1-1	ASSPRQGGDTEAF
TRBV19	TRBJ1-6	ASTPGAESSPLH
TRBV19	TRBJ2-7	ASSIEAGPYEQY
TRBV27	TRBJ2-7	ASSPRAEPTYEQY
TRBV12-3/TRBV12-4	TRBJ2-5	ASSFPGVETQY
TRBV9	TRBJ1-1	ASSITESNTEAF
TRBV2	TRBJ1-1	ASTRDTEAF
TRBV18	TRBJ1-2	ASSPVGPGAGNYGYT
TRBV20-1	TRBJ1-5	SLGRYNQPQH
TRBV9	TRBJ1-6	ASSEDSFNSPLH
TRBV20-1	TRBJ2-7	SARTGQFNEQY